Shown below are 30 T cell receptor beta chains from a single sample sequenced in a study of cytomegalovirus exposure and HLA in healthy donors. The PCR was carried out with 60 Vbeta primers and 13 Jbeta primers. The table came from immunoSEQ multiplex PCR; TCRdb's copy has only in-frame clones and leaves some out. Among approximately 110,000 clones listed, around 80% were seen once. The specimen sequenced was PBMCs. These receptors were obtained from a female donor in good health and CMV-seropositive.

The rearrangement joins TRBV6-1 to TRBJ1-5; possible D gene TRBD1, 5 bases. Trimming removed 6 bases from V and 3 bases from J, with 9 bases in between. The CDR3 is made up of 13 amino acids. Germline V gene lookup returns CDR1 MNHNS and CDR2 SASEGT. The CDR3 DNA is TGTGCCAGCAGCTCCAGGGCCAATCAGCCCCAGCATTTT. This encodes CASSSRANQPQHF.

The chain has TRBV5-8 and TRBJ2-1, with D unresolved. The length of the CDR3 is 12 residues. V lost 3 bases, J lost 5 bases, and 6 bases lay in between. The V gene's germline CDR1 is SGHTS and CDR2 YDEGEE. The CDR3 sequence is CASSWRHNEQFF. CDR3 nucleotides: TGTGCCAGCAGCTGGCGGCACAATGAGCAGTTCTTC. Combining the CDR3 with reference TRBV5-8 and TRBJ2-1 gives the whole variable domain EAGVTQSPTHLIKTRGQQATLRCSPISGHTSVYWYQQALGLGLQFLLWYDEGEERNRGNFPPRFSGRQFPNYSSELNVNALELEDSALYLCASSWRHNEQFFGPGTRLTVL.

CDR3 in amino acids: CASFPGGEATNEKLFF. The DNA of the CDR3 is TGTGCCAGCTTCCCTGGGGGGGAAGCAACTAATGAAAAACTGTTTTTT. The chain has TRBV28 and TRBJ1-4; maybe TRBD1 (5 bases). This CDR3 has 16 amino acids. Trimming took off 8 bases at V and 0 bases at J, with 16 bases between the two ends. The germline V gene encodes CDR1 MDHEN and CDR2 SYDVKM. The full variable domain, completed using reference TRBV28 and TRBJ1-4, is DVKVTQSSRYLVKRTGEKVFLECVQDMDHENMFWYRQDPGLGLRLIYFSYDVKMKEKGDIPEGYSVSREKKERFSLILESASTNQTSMYLCASFPGGEATNEKLFFGSGTQLSVL.

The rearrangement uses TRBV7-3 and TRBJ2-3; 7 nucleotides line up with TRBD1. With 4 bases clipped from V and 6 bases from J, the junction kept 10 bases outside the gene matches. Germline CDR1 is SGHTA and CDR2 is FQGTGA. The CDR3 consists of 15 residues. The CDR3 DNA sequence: TGTGCCAGCAGCTCCACAGGGGCCTCCAGGGATACGCAGTATTTT. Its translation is CASSSTGASRDTQYF.

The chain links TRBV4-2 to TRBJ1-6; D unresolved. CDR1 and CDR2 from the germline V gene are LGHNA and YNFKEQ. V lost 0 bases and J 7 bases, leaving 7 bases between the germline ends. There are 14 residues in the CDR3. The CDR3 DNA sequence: TGTGCCAGCAGCCAAGAACAGAAAAATTCACCCCTCCACTTT. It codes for CASSQEQKNSPLHF.

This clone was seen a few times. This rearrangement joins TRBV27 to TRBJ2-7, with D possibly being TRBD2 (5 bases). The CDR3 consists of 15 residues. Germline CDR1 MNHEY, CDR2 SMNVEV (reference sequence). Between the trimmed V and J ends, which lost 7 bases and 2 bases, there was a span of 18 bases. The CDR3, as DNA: TGTGCCAGCAATCGTGGTTTCGGGAACGCCTACGAGCAGTACTTC. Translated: CASNRGFGNAYEQYF.

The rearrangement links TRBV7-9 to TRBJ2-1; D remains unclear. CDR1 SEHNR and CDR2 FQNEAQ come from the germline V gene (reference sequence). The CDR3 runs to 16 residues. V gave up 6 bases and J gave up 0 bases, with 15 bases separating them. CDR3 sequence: CASSSAGASSYNEQFF. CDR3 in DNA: TGTGCCAGCAGTTCAGCCGGTGCTAGCTCCTACAATGAGCAGTTCTTC. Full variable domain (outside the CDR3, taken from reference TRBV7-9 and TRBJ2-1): DTGVSQNPRHKITKRGQNVTFRCDPISEHNRLYWYRQTLGQGPEFLTYFQNEAQLEKSRLLSDRFSAERPKGSFSTLEIQRTEQGDSAMYLCASSSAGASSYNEQFFGPGTRLTVL.

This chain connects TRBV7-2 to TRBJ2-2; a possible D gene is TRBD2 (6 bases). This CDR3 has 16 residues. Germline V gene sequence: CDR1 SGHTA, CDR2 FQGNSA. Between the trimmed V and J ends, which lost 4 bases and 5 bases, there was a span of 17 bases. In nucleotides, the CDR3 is TGTGCCAGCAGCTATAGGGCCGGGGGTCGGACCGGGGAGCTGTTTTTT. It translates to CASSYRAGGRTGELFF.

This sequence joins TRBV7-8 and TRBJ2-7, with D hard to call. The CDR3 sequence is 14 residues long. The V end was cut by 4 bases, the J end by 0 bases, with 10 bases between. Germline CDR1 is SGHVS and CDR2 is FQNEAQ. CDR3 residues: CASSSELSSYEQYF. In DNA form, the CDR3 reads TGTGCCAGCAGCTCGGAGTTAAGCTCCTACGAGCAGTACTTC.

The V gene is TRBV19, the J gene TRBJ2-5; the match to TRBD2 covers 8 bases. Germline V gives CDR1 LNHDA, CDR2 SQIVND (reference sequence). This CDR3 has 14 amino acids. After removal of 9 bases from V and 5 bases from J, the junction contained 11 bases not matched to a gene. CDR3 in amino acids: CASKYQAGVETQYF. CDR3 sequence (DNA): TGTGCCAGCAAGTACCAAGCGGGAGTTGAGACCCAGTACTTC.

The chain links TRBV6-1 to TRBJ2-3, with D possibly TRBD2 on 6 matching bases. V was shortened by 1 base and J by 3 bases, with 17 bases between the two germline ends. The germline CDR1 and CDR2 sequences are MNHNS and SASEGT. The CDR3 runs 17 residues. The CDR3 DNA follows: TGTGCCAGCAGTGAAGTGTACGGGGGTTACGCAACAGATACGCAGTATTTT. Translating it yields CASSEVYGGYATDTQYF.

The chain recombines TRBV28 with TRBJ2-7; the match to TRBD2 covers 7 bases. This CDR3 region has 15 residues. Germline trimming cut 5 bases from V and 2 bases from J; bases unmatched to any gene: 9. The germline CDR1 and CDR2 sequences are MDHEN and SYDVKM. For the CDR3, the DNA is TGTGCCAGCAGTCTAGGCGGGAGCAGGGCCTACGAGCAGTACTTC. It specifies CASSLGGSRAYEQYF.

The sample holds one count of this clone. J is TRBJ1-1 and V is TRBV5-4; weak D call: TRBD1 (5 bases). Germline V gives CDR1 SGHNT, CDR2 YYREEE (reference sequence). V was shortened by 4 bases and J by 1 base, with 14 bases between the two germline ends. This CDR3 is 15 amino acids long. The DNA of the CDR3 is TGTGCCAGCAGCCGTGGGGCAGGCGCGAACACTGAAGCTTTCTTT. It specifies CASSRGAGANTEAFF.

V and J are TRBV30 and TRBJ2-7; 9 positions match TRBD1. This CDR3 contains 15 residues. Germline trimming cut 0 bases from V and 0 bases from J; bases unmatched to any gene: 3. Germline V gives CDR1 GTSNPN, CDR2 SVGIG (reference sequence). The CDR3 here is CAWSVAGQGSYEQYF. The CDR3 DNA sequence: TGTGCCTGGAGTGTAGCGGGACAGGGCTCCTACGAGCAGTACTTC.

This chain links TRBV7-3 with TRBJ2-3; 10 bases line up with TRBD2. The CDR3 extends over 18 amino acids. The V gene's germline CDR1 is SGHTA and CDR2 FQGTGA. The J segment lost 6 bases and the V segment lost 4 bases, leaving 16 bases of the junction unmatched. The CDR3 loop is CASSSVGGLAGVSDTQYF. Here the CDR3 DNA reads TGTGCCAGCAGCTCTGTGGGGGGGCTAGCGGGAGTTTCGGATACGCAGTATTTT.

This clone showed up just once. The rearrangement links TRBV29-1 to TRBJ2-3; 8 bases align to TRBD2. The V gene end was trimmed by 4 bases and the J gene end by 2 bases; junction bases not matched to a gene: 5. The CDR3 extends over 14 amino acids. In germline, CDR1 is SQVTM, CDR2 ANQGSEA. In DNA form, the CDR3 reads TGCAGCGTTGCCGAGACTAGCGTCACAGATACGCAGTATTTT. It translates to CSVAETSVTDTQYF.

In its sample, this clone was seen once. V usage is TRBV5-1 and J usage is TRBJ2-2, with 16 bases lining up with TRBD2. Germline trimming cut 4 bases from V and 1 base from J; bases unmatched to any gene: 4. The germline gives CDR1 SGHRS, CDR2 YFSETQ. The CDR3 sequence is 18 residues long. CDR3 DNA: TGCGCCAGCAGCCCGGGACTAGCGGGAGGGTTGAACACCGGGGAGCTGTTTTTT. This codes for CASSPGLAGGLNTGELFF.

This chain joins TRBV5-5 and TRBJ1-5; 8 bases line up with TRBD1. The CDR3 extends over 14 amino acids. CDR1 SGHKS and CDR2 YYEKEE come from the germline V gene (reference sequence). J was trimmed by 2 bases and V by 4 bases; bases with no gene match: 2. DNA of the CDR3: TGTGCCAGCAGCCAGACAGGGGGCAATCAGCCCCAGCATTTT. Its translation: CASSQTGGNQPQHF.

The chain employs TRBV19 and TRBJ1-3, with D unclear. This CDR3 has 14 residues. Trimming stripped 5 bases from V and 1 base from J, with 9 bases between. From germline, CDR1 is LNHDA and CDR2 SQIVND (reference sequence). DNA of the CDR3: TGTGCCAGTAGTGCACAGTCATCTGGAAACACCATATATTTT. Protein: CASSAQSSGNTIYF.

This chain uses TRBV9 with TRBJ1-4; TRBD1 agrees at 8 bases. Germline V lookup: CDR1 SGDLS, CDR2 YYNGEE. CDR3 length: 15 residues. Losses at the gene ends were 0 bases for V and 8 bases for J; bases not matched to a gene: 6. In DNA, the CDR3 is TGTGCCAGCAGCGTAGACCAGGGGGCGAGCGAAAAACTGTTTTTT. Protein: CASSVDQGASEKLFF.

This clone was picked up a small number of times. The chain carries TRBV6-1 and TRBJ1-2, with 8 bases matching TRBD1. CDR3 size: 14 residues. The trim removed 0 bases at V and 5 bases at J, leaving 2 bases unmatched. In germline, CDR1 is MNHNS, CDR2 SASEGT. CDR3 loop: CASSEARTGYGYTF. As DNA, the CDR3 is TGTGCCAGCAGTGAAGCGAGGACAGGGTATGGCTACACCTTC.

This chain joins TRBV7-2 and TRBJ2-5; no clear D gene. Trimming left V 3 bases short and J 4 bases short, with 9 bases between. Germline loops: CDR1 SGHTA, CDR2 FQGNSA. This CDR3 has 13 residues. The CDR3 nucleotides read TGTGCCAGCAGCTTCGGGTCCGGAGAGACCCAGTACTTC. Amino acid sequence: CASSFGSGETQYF. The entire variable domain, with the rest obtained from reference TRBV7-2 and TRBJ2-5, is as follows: GAGVSQSPSNKVTEKGKDVELRCDPISGHTALYWYRQSLGQGLEFLIYFQGNSAPDKSGLPSDRFSAERTGGSVSTLTIQRTQQEDSAVYLCASSFGSGETQYFGPGTRLLVL.

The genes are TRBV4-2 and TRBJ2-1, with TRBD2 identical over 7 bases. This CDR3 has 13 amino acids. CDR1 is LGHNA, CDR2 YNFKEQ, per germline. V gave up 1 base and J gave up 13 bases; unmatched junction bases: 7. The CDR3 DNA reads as TGTGCCAGCAGCCAAGTAGCTGCGGGGGTACAGTTCTTC. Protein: CASSQVAAGVQFF.

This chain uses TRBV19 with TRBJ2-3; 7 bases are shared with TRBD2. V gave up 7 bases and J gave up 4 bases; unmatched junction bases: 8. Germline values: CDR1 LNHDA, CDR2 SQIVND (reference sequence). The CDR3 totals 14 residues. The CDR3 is CASKGGSTPDTQYF. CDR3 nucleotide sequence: TGTGCCAGTAAGGGCGGGAGCACCCCAGATACGCAGTATTTT.

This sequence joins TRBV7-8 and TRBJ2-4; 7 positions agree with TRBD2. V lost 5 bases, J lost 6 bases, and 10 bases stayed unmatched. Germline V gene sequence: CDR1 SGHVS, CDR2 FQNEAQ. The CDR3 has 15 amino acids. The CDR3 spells CASSPTRGGLNIQYF. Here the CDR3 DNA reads TGTGCCAGCAGCCCGACTCGCGGGGGACTAAACATTCAGTACTTC. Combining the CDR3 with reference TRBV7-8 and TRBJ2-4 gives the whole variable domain GAGVSQSPRYKVAKRGQDVALRCDPISGHVSLFWYQQALGQGPEFLTYFQNEAQLDKSGLPSDRFFAERPEGSVSTLKIQRTQQEDSAVYLCASSPTRGGLNIQYFGAGTRLSVL.

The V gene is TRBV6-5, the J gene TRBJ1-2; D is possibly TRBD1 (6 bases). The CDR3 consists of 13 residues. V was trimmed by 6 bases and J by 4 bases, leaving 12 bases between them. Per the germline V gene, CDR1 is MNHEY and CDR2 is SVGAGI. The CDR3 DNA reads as TGTGCCAGCAGCTCGGGACAATCCTATGGCTACACCTTC. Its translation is CASSSGQSYGYTF.

The CDR3 DNA reads TGTGCCAGCAGCGTGTTATGGACAACCAAAAACATTCAGTACTTC. Residues: CASSVLWTTKNIQYF. The chain is built from TRBV5-5 and TRBJ2-4; a possible D gene is TRBD1 (5 bases). V was cut by 4 bases and J by 2 bases, with 13 bases left in between. CDR3 length equals 15 residues. From germline, CDR1 is SGHKS and CDR2 YYEKEE (reference sequence).

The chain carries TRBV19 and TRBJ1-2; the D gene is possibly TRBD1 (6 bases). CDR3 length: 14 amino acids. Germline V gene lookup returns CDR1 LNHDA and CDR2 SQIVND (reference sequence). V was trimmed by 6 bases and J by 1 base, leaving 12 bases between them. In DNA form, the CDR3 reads TGTGCCAGTAGCTCTCAAGGGGGTAACTATGGCTACACCTTC. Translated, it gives CASSSQGGNYGYTF. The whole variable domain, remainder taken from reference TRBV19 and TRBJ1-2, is DGGITQSPKYLFRKEGQNVTLSCEQNLNHDAMYWYRQDPGQGLRLIYYSQIVNDFQKGDIAEGYSVSREKKESFPLTVTSAQKNPTAFYLCASSSQGGNYGYTFGSGTRLTVV.

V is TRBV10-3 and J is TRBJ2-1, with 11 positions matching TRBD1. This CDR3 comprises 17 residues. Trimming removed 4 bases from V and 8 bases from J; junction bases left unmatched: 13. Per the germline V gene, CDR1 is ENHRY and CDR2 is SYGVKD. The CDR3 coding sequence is TGTGCCATCAGTGCCACCTCCGGGACAGGGGGTTTATATGAGCAGTTCTTC. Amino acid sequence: CAISATSGTGGLYEQFF.

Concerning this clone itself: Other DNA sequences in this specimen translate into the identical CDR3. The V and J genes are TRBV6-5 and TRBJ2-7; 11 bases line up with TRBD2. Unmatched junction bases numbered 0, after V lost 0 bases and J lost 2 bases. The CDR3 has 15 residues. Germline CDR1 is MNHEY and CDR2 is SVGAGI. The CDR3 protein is CASSYSTSGAYEQYF. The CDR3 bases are TGTGCCAGCAGTTACTCGACTAGCGGGGCCTACGAGCAGTACTTC.